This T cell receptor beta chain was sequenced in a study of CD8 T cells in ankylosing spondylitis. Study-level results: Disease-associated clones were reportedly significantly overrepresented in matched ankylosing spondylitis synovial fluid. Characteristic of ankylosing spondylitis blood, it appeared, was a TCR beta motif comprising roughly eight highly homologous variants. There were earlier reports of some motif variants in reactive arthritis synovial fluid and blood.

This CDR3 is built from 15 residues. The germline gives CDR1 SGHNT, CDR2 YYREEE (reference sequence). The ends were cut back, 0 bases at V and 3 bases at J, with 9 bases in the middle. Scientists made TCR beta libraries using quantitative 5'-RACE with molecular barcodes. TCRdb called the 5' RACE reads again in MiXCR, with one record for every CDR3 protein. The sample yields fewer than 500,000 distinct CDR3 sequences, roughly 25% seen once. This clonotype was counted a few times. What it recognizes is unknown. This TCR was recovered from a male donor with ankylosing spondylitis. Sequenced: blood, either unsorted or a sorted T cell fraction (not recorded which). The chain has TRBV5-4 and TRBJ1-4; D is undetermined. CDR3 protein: CASSLVPSPNEKLFF. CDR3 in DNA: TGTGCCAGCAGCTTGGTTCCATCCCCTAATGAAAAACTGTTTTTT.